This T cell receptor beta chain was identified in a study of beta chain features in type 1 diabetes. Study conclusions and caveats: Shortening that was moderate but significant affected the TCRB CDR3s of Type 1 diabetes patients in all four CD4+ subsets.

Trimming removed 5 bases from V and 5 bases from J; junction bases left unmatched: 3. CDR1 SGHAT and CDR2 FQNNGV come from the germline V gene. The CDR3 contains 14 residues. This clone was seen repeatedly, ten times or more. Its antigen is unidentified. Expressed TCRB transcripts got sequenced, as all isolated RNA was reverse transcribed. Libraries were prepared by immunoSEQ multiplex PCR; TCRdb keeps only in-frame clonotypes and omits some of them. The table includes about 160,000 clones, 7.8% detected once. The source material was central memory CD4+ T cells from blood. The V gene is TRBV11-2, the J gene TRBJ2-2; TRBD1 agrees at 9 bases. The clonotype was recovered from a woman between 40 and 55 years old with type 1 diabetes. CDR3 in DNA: TGTGCCAGCAGCCAACAGGGGGCAACCGGGGAGCTGTTTTTT. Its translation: CASSQQGATGELFF.